This TCR beta chain was recovered during a study of neoadjuvant anti-PD-1 for oral cavity cancer. There are 14 residues in the CDR3. The ends were cut back, 5 bases at V and 5 bases at J, with 16 bases in the middle. The germline V gene has CDR1 SGHVS and CDR2 FQNEAQ. Time point given: after neoadjuvant nivolumab, at surgical resection. Patients were newly diagnosed with stage II-IVA oral cavity squamous cell carcinoma without prior systemic or radiation treatment. No culture or expansion preceded analysis of these blood cells. PBMC libraries mostly used around 510 ng of input genomic DNA, with six replicates per sample. Measured with immunoSEQ multiplex PCR; TCRdb has only the in-frame clones, and not every one. The sample has approximately 8,400 clones, 70% seen once.

This sample comprised PBMCs, obtained after nivolumab (anti-PD-1) treatment. The chain couples TRBV7-8 to TRBJ2-7; D uncertain. This sequence originates from a person aged 40-85 years with oral cavity squamous cell carcinoma. The CDR3 bases are TGTGCCAGCAGCCGTACAGTGTCAGGCCACGAGCAGTACTTC. Its translation: CASSRTVSGHEQYF.